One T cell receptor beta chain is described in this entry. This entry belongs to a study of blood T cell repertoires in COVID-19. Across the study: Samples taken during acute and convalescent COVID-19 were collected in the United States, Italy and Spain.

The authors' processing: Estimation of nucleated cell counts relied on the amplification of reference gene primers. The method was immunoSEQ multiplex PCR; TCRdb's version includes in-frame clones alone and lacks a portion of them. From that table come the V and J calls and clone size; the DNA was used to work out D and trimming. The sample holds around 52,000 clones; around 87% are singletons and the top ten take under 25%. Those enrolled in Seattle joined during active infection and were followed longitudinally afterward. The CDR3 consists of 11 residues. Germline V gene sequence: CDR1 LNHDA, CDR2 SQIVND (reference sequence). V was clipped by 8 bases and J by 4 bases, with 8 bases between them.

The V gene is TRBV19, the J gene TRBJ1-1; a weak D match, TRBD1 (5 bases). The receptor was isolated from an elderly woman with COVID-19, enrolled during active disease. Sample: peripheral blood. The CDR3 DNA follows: TGTGCCAGTGCGGGGGTCACTGAAGCTTTCTTT. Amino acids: CASAGVTEAFF.